This T cell receptor (beta chain) was obtained from a study of long-term antiretroviral therapy in people with HIV. Study outcomes and limitations: Post-ART diversity increased but stayed below transplant donor controls.

Clinicians in the United States treated all participants with HIV. For this clone: Antigen specificity is unknown.

The germline V gene encodes CDR1 SGHVS and CDR2 FNYEAQ. V lost 2 bases and J 2 bases, leaving 18 bases between the germline ends. The length of the CDR3 is 17 residues. Running of the v3.0 immunoSEQ assay took place at survey level. The repertoire was sequenced with immunoSEQ multiplex PCR; TCRdb's copy has only in-frame clones and lacks some. The sample lists under 8,500 clones; 80% to 90% were seen once. This sample comprised unsorted PBMCs, obtained 3.7 years after starting antiretroviral therapy. The TCR was taken from a woman aged 50 to 60 with HIV. The J gene is TRBJ2-5, the V gene TRBV7-6; a weak D match, TRBD2 (5 bases). This CDR3 reads CASSLSSLGVWQETQYF. For the CDR3, the DNA is TGTGCCAGCAGCTTAAGTTCCTTGGGAGTTTGGCAAGAGACCCAGTACTTC.